This T cell receptor (beta chain) is from a study of immune cell composition in non-small cell lung cancer. Study observations and caveats: In adenocarcinoma, maximal tumour-associated clone frequency tracked TIL tumour reactivity. It was not proven that tumour-reactive clones equal dominant tumour-associated clones.

This clone was seen a single time. What it binds is unknown. The data were produced by immunoSEQ multiplex PCR, yet TCRdb's version contains in-frame clones alone and is incomplete. The sample carries 2,400 or so clones, over 70% recorded once. The CDR3 contains 15 residues. This TCR was sampled from a human donor with non-small cell lung cancer. Material for sequencing was lung tumor tissue. The V gene is TRBV1, the J gene TRBJ1-5; TRBD1, the D gene given by the table, was not confirmed from the DNA. TRBV1 is a pseudogene locus. CDR3 nucleotides: TGCACCAGCAGCCAAGATCTCGACAGGGACCAGCCCCAGCATTTT. Translation gives CTSSQDLDRDQPQHF.